This section outlines one TCR beta chain sequence together with its context. The data are from a study of T cell changes during pregnancy in multiple sclerosis. TCRdb keeps only in-frame clones here, not all; method: immunoSEQ multiplex PCR. The table has 58,000 or so clones, around 92% seen once; the top ten hold under 2.5%. This CDR3 contains 16 residues. The germline V gene has CDR1 LNHDA and CDR2 SQIVND (reference sequence). Trimming cost V 5 bases and J 5 bases; bases outside gene matches: 11. The gene calls are TRBV19 and TRBJ2-1; 8 positions agree with TRBD1. This TCR came from a female donor with multiple sclerosis, enrolled in a pregnancy study. Material: peripheral blood, obtained in the first trimester of pregnancy. DNA of the CDR3: TGTGCCAGTAGTCGGCAGGGGGCGGGCGACAACAATGAGCAGTTCTTC. The encoded protein is CASSRQGAGDNNEQFF.